This T cell receptor beta chain derives from a study of CD8+ T cells in alopecia areata. At the level of the study: Tofacitinib treatment spanned 6 to 18 months, with 6 months off drug afterward.

Treatment here: oral pan-JAK inhibitor, 5-10 mg twice daily. Alopecia areata patients provided lesional scalp punch biopsies and peripheral blood. Germline V lookup: CDR1 KGHSH, CDR2 LQKENI. The V gene end was trimmed by 1 base and the J gene end by 8 bases; junction bases not matched to a gene: 8. CDR3 length equals 16 residues. cDNA reverse transcribed from extracted RNA served as the sequencing template. Profiling relied on immunoSEQ multiplex PCR, and the TCRdb table lists in-frame clones only, not all of them. The sample has a few hundred thousand clones; around 66% are singletons. The input for sequencing was CD4+ T cells sorted from blood, taken at approximately week 42, from a patient treated with tofacitinib. This clonotype originated in a human donor with alopecia areata. The chain employs TRBV18 and TRBJ2-1, with TRBD2 identical over 10 bases. CDR3 DNA sequence: TGTGCCAGCTCACCACTGGCTAGCGGGGGTATCGATGAGCAGTTCTTC. Its protein product is CASSPLASGGIDEQFF.